The clone carrying this TCR beta chain was picked up many times. The data are from a study of CD8 T cells in ankylosing spondylitis. TCRdb independently ran MiXCR on the 5' RACE reads; one entry per CDR3 protein. The profile shows 100,000 to 150,000 distinct CDR3 sequences, over 10% of them singletons. This CDR3 region has 17 residues. Trimming at V came to 1 base and at J to 6 bases, leaving 8 bases not matched to a gene. The germline V gene has CDR1 SGHRS and CDR2 YFSETQ. The source of this sequence is a female donor with ankylosing spondylitis or in good health (not recorded which). This sequence joins TRBV5-1 and TRBJ2-3, with 13 bases fitting TRBD2. The sequencing input was blood, either unsorted or a sorted T cell fraction (not recorded which). The CDR3 DNA follows: TGCGCCAGCAGCTTGACTAGCGGGGGGGCGATCCGTGATACGCAGTATTTT. Encoded protein: CASSLTSGGAIRDTQYF.